This T cell receptor beta chain was obtained from a study of blood T cell repertoires in COVID-19. Authors' processing steps: Reference gene primers were amplified, and this amplification served to estimate nucleated cell counts. The method was immunoSEQ multiplex PCR; TCRdb's version includes in-frame clones alone and lacks a portion of them. V, J and clone size are taken as reported in that table, and D and trimming were inferred from the DNA itself. The table includes a few hundred thousand clones, 70% to 90% detected once. Everyone who took part was about 18 to 90 years old, and they came from some 23 US areas. Cohort assignment relied on participant-reported clinical history. CDR3 length: 14 residues. V dropped 5 bases and J dropped 11 bases, with 16 bases sitting between them. Germline-derived CDR1 and CDR2 are LGHDT and YNNKEL (reference sequence).

The material sequenced was PBMCs or T cells enriched from blood (not recorded which). This TCR came from a woman aged 25 to 45 who had recovered from COVID-19. This chain joins TRBV3-1 (or the pseudogene TRBV3-2) and TRBJ1-6; tentatively, D is TRBD1 (5 bases). The CDR3 coding sequence is TGTGCCAGCAGCGGAATTTGGGGGGAGGCACCCCTCCACTTT. Its translation is CASSGIWGEAPLHF.